These T cell receptor beta chains were read from a single sample in a study of shared clonotypes between healthy human individuals. The data were produced by immunoSEQ multiplex PCR, yet TCRdb's version contains in-frame clones alone and is incomplete. The repertoire consists of about 1.1 million clones, with roughly 80% occurring once and the leading ten covering over 0.8%. Sequenced material: memory CD4+ T cells from PBMCs. These TCRs come from a man in his late teens or twenties in good health. Some clones in this sample may be carry-over from other donors' samples. The CDR3 runs from the conserved cysteine through the conserved F or W. The D gene is left open where the match is weak. Only part of the rows carry a size: once, few, many, or a class if the clone is expanded.

TRBJ1-2	TRBV7-2	NA	NA	14	TGTGCCAGCAGCGCGTACGGGGCGGCGGGTGGCTACACCTTC	CASSAYGAAGGYTF
TRBJ1-2	TRBV29-1	NA	TRBD1	12	TGCAGCGTTGGGACAGGGTCAATTGGCTACACCTTC	CSVGTGSIGYTF
TRBJ2-7	TRBV18	NA	TRBD1	14	TGTGCCAGCTCACCAGGGACAGGTTCCGGCGAGCAGTACTTC	CASSPGTGSGEQYF
TRBJ1-5	TRBV7-8	NA	TRBD1	15	TGTGCCAGCAGCTTACTCCGACAGGGGGACCAGCCCCAGCATTTT	CASSLLRQGDQPQHF
TRBJ2-7	TRBV7-2	NA	NA	14	TGTGCCAGCAGCCTTTGGGGTTCGTACGAGGAGCAGTACTTC	CASSLWGSYEEQYF
TRBJ2-7	TRBV15	NA	NA	13	TGTGCCACCGCCCGTCCAGCGGACTACGAGCAGTACTTC	CATARPADYEQYF
TRBJ1-2	TRBV18	NA	NA	15	TGTGCCAGCTCACGCTCCCAGGGTGGGGAATATGGCTACACCTTC	CASSRSQGGEYGYTF
TRBJ2-1	TRBV5-1	NA	TRBD2	12	TGCGCCAGCAGCAGAACTAGCGACGAGCAGTTCTTC	CASSRTSDEQFF
TRBJ2-1	TRBV6-5	NA	NA	14	TGTGCAAGCAGTTCCCAACTGGGGGTGAATGAGCAGTTCTTC	CASSSQLGVNEQFF
TRBJ2-7	TRBV28	NA	NA	16	TGTGCCAGCAGTTCGCAAGCAGGGGAGGGATCCTACGAGCAGTACTTC	CASSSQAGEGSYEQYF
TRBJ1-1	TRBV10-3	NA	NA	15	TGTGCCATCAGTGAGACCGGGGGCGCTGACACTGAAGCTTTCTTT	CAISETGGADTEAFF
TRBJ2-5	TRBV10-3	NA	TRBD2	13	TGTGCCTTGCAGCGGGAGCCTATGGAGACCCAGTACTTC	CALQREPMETQYF
TRBJ2-5	TRBV30	NA	NA	11	TGTGCCTGGAGTGTACGTGGGACCCAGTACTTC	CAWSVRGTQYF
TRBJ1-2	TRBV15	NA	TRBD1	15	TGTGCCACCAGCAGAGGAAGGGACAGGGCCGCTGGCTACACCTTC	CATSRGRDRAAGYTF
TRBJ2-4	TRBV30	many	NA	13	TGTGCCTGGAGCCGTGGGGGGACGGGCATTCAGTACTTC	CAWSRGGTGIQYF
TRBJ2-3	TRBV7-9	NA	NA	14	TGTGCCAGCAGCTTCGGGACTAGCACAGATACGCAGTATTTT	CASSFGTSTDTQYF
TRBJ1-2	TRBV6-5	NA	TRBD1	12	TGTGCCAGCGGGGCAGGGGGCGGTGGCTACACCTTC	CASGAGGGGYTF
TRBJ1-1	TRBV5-1	NA	TRBD1	16	TGCGCCAGCAGCTCCGAAGGGGACAGGTTGAACACTGAAGCTTTCTTT	CASSSEGDRLNTEAFF
TRBJ1-1	TRBV28	NA	NA	13	TGTGCCAGCAGTATCCAAGGGACCGGGAGGGCTTTCTTT	CASSIQGTGRAFF
TRBJ2-1	TRBV10-3	NA	NA	11	TGTGCCATCACAGCGGACAATGAGCAGTTCTTC	CAITADNEQFF
TRBJ1-1	TRBV7-9	NA	NA	13	TGTGCCAGCAGCTTAAGTCCGGACACTGAAGCTTTCTTT	CASSLSPDTEAFF
TRBJ2-5	TRBV6-1	NA	TRBD2	15	TGTGCCAGCAGTGGACCTCATAGCGGGAGTGAGACCCAGTACTTC	CASSGPHSGSETQYF